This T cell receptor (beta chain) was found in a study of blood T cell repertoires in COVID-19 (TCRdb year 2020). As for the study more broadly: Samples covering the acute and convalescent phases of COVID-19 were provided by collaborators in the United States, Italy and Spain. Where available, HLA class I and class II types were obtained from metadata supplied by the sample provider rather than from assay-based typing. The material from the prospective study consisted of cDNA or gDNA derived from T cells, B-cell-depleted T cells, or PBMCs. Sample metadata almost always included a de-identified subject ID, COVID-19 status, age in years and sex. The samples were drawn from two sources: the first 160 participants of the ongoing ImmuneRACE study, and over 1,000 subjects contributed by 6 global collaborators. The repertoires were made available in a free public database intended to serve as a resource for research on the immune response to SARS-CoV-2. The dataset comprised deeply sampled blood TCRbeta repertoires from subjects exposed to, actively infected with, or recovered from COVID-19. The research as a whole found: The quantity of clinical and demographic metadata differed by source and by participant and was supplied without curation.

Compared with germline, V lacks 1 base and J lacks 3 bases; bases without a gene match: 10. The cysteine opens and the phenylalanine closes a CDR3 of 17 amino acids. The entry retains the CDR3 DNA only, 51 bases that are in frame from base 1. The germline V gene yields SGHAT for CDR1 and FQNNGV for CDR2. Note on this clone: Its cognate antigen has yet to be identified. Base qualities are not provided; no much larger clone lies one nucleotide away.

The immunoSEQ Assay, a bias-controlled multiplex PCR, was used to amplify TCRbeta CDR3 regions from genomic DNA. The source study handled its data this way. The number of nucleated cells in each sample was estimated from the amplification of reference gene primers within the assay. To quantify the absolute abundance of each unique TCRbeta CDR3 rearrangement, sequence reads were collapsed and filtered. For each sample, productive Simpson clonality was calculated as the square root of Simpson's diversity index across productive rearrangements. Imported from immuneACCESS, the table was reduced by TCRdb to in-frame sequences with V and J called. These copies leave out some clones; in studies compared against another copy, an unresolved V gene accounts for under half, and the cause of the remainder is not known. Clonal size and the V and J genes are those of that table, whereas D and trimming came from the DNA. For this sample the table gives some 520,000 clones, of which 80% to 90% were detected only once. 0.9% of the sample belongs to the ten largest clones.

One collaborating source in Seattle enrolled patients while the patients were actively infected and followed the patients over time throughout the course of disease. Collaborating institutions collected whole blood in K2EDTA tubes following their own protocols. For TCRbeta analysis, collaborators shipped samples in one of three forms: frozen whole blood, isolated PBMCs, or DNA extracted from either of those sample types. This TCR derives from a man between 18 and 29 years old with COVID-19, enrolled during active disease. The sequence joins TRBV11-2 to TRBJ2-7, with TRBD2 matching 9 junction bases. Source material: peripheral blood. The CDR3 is CASSLVAPGTSLYEQYF. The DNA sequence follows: TGTGCCAGCAGCTTAGTCGCCCCCGGGACTAGCCTCTACGAGCAGTACTTC.